This TCR beta chain was captured in a study of T cell changes during pregnancy in multiple sclerosis. Libraries were prepared by immunoSEQ multiplex PCR; TCRdb keeps only in-frame clonotypes and omits some of them. Among over 50,000 clones, approximately 92% were seen once, and the ten largest hold approximately 2.2%. Germline assignment: CDR1 MDHEN and CDR2 SYDVKM. The ends were cut back, 5 bases at V and 11 bases at J, with 12 bases in the middle. The CDR3 loop spans 11 amino acids. Sequenced here: peripheral blood, sampled in the first trimester of pregnancy. The receptor was isolated from a female donor with multiple sclerosis, enrolled in a pregnancy study. The genes are TRBV28 and TRBJ1-1, with D tentatively TRBD1 (5 bases). The CDR3 protein is CASSDSLRAFF. DNA of the CDR3: TGTGCCAGCAGTGACAGCTTACGGGCTTTCTTT.